These 3 T cell receptor beta chains were all obtained from the same sample, sequenced in a study of post-analysis software for immune sequencing data. Unique-molecular-identifier-tagged TCR beta cDNA libraries were used. A single record per CDR3 protein comes from TCRdb applying MiXCR to the PCR reads. The sample holds under 200,000 distinct CDR3 sequences, 30% to 45% seen once. The source material was blood, sampled after autologous hematopoietic stem cell transplantation. These receptors all come from a girl aged 10 to 17 with multiple sclerosis.

This rearrangement joins TRBV27 to TRBJ1-2; D is perhaps TRBD1 (5 bases). The CDR3 runs to 15 residues. CDR1 is MNHEY, CDR2 SMNVEV, per germline (reference sequence). The V gene lost 2 bases and the J gene lost 4 bases, with 14 bases spanning the gap. The CDR3 spells CASSLGQGRVYGYTF. The DNA of the CDR3 is TGTGCCAGCAGTTTAGGCCAGGGAAGGGTCTATGGCTACACCTTC.

This clonotype was picked up a small number of times. This sequence joins TRBV28 and TRBJ2-7; D may correspond to TRBD1 or TRBD2 (5 bases each). In germline, CDR1 is MDHEN, CDR2 SYDVKM. The length of the CDR3 is 14 residues. With 3 bases removed from V and 1 base from J, the gap between germline ends came to 10 bases. The CDR3 bases are TGTGCCAGCAGTTTTAGGGGAGATTCCTACGAGCAGTACTTC. Translation: CASSFRGDSYEQYF.

This clonotype was detected only a few times. The chain has TRBV3-1 and TRBJ2-1; tentatively, D is TRBD2 (5 bases). This CDR3 spans 19 amino acids. V shed 3 bases and J shed 0 bases, with 21 bases lying between them. Germline CDR1 is LGHDT and CDR2 is YNNKEL (reference sequence). CDR3 nucleotides: TGTGCCAGCAGCCACTTATTAAGGCCCCGGACTGCCTCCTACAATGAGCAGTTCTTC. This sequence encodes CASSHLLRPRTASYNEQFF.